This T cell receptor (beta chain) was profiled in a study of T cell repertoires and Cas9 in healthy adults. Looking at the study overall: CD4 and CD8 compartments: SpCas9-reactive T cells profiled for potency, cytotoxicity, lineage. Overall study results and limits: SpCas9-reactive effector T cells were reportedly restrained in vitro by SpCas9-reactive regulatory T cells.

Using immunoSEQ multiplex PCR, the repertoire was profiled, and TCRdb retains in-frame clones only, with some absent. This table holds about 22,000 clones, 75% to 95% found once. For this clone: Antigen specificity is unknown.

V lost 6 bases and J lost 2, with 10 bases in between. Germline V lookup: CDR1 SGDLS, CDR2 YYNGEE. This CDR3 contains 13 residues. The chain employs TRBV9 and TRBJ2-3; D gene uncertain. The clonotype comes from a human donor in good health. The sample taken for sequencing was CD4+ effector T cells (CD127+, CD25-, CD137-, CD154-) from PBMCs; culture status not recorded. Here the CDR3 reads CASTTATTDTQYF. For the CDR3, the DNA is TGTGCCAGCACTACAGCAACCACAGATACGCAGTATTTT.